This TCR beta chain was found in a study of blood T cell repertoires in COVID-19. Across the whole study: Samples taken during acute and convalescent COVID-19 were collected in the United States, Italy and Spain. Nucleic acid was either cDNA or gDNA, and it came from T cells, B-cell-depleted T cells, or PBMCs.

CDR1 LNHDA and CDR2 SQIVND come from the germline V gene (reference sequence). Trimming removed 5 bases at V and 9 bases at J, with 10 bases between. The CDR3 spans 11 residues. Authors' methods: Using reference gene primer amplification, nucleated cell counts were estimated. Repertoires were generated with immunoSEQ multiplex PCR, while TCRdb's copy carries only in-frame clones and drops some. That table furnishes V, J and clone size, whereas the DNA furnished D and trimming. The sample consists of more than 80,000 clones, under 85% of them appearing once. The clonotype comes from a woman in her 70s with acute or convalescent COVID-19. The sample consisted of peripheral blood. The chain combines TRBV19 with TRBJ1-1, with D unclear. The CDR3 spells CASSFQDQAFF. The CDR3 DNA is TGTGCCAGTAGTTTCCAGGATCAAGCTTTCTTT. The whole variable domain, filled in from reference TRBV19 and TRBJ1-1, reads DGGITQSPKYLFRKEGQNVTLSCEQNLNHDAMYWYRQDPGQGLRLIYYSQIVNDFQKGDIAEGYSVSREKKESFPLTVTSAQKNPTAFYLCASSFQDQAFFGQGTRLTVV.